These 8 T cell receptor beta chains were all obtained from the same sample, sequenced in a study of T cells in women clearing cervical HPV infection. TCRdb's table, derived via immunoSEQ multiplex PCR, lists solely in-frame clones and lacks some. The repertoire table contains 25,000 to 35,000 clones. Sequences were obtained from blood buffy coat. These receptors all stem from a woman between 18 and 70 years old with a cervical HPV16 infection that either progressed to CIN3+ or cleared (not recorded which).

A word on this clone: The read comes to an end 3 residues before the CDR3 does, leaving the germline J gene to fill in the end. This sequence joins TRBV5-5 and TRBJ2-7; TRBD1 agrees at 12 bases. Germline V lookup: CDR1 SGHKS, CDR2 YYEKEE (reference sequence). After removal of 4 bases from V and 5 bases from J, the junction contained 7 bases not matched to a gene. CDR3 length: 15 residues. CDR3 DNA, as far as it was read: TGTGCCAGCAGCACGACCGGGACAGGGGGCCACGAG. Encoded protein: CASSTTGTGGHE. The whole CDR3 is CASSTTGTGGHEQYF.

This chain's CDR3 is CASSFGVGNYGYTF. CDR3 DNA (partial): TGCGCCAGCAGCTTCGGGGTTGGGAACTATGGC. The chain is built from TRBV5-1 and TRBJ1-2; D ambiguous. The CDR3 goes on 3 residues after the read ends, and that part is filled in from the germline J gene. Germline V gene data show CDR1 as SGHRS and CDR2 as YFSETQ. The ends were cut back, 2 bases at V and 2 bases at J, with 10 bases in the middle. The CDR3 consists of 14 residues.

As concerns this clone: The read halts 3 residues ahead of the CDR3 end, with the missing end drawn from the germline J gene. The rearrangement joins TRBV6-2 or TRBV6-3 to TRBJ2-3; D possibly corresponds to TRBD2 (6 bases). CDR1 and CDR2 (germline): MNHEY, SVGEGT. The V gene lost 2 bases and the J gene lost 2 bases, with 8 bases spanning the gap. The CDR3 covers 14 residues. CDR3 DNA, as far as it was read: TGTGCCAGCAGTTACCGGGGACTCACAGATACG. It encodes CASSYRGLTDT. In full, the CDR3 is CASSYRGLTDTQYF.

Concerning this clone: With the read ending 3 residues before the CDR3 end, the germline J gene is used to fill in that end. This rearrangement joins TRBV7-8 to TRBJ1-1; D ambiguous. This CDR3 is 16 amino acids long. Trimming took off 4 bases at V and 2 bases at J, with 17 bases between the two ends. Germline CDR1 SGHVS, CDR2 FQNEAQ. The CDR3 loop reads CASSSRSIQVNTEAFF. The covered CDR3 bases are TGTGCCAGCAGCTCCCGGTCCATCCAGGTTAACACTGAA.

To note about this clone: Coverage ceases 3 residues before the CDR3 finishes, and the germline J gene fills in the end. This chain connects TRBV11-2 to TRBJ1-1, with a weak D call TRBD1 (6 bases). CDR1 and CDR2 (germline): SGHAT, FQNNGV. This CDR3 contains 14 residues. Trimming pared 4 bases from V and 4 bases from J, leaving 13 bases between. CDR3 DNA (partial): TGTGCCAGCAGCTCTCAGGGGTTGGTCACTGAA. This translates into CASSSQGLVTE. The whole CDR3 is CASSSQGLVTEAFF.

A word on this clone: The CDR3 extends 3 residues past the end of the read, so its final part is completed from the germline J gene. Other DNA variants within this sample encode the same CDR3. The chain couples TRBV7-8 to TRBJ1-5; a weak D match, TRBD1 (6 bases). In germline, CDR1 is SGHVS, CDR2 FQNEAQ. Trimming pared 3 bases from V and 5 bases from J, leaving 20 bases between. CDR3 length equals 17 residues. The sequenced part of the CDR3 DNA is TGTGCCAGCAGCTTCAAATGGACAGAGGCAAAGGATCAGCCC. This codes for CASSFKWTEAKDQP. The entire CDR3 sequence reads CASSFKWTEAKDQPQHF. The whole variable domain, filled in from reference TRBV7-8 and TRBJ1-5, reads GAGVSQSPRYKVAKRGQDVALRCDPISGHVSLFWYQQALGQGPEFLTYFQNEAQLDKSGLPSDRFFAERPEGSVSTLKIQRTQQEDSAVYLCASSFKWTEAKDQPQHFGDGTRLSIL.

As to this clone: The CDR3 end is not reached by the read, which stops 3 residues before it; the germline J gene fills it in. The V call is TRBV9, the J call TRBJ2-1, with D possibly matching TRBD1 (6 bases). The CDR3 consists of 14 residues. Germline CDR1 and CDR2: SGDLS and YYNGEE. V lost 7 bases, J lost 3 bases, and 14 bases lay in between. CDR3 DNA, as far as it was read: TGTGCCAGCGGTCGGGACACCTTCTACAATGAG. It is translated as CASGRDTFYNE. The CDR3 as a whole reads CASGRDTFYNEQFF.

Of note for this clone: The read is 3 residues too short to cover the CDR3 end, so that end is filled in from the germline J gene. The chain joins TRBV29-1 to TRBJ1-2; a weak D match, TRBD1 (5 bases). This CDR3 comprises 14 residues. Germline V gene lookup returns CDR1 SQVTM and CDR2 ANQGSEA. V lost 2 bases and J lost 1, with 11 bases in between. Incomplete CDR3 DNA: TGCAGCGTTGAATTCAGGCAGGGTAACTATGGC. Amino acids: CSVEFRQGNYG. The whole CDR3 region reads CSVEFRQGNYGYTF.